The 31 T cell receptor beta chains below come from one sample, sequenced in a study of T-cell memory formation after mild COVID-19. TCRdb re-analysed the 5' RACE reads in MiXCR, keeping a single row per CDR3 protein. This repertoire shows roughly 480,000 distinct CDR3 sequences, 20% to 25% found once; its top ten account for roughly an eighth. Sequencing was carried out using PBMCs or a T cell subset sorted from them (not recorded which). These receptors originate from an adult woman who had mild COVID-19 (a few samples of this study predate the infection). Cell type and time point are not known.

This clonotype has only a few counts. The V and J genes are TRBV7-3 and TRBJ2-1, with 8 bases aligning to TRBD2. The CDR3 has 13 residues. V shed 3 bases, J shed 9 bases, and the junction held 4 bases outside the gene matches. The germline gives CDR1 SGHTA, CDR2 FQGTGA. CDR3 nucleotides: TGTGCCAGCAGCTTGGGACTAGTAAGTGAGCAGTTCTTC. This translates into CASSLGLVSEQFF.

This clonotype occurred a few times. V gene TRBV30 combines with J gene TRBJ2-2, with a weak D call TRBD2 (5 bases). Germline CDR1 GTSNPN, CDR2 SVGIG (reference sequence). This CDR3 is 14 amino acids long. Trimming stripped 3 bases from V and 5 bases from J, with 13 bases between. For the CDR3, the DNA is TGTGCCTGGAGCCCCGGGGTATCGACCGGGGAGCTGTTTTTT. This gives the protein CAWSPGVSTGELFF.

This clonotype occurred a few times. This chain uses TRBV9 with TRBJ2-3; 10 bases map to TRBD2. Germline V gene lookup returns CDR1 SGDLS and CDR2 YYNGEE. The CDR3 runs 15 residues. V lost 2 bases, J lost 3 bases, and 3 bases stayed unmatched. CDR3 residues: CASSVSGGGTDTQYF. In DNA, the CDR3 is TGTGCCAGCAGCGTGAGCGGGGGGGGTACAGATACGCAGTATTTT.

The V gene is TRBV7-6, the J gene TRBJ2-1; D gene uncertain. Germline CDR1 reads SGHVS; CDR2 reads FNYEAQ. CDR3 length equals 14 residues. Between the trimmed V and J ends, which lost 2 bases and 5 bases, there was a span of 10 bases. Here the CDR3 reads CASSLFDADNEQFF. CDR3 nucleotides: TGTGCCAGCAGCTTATTTGACGCAGACAATGAGCAGTTCTTC.

This clonotype was counted many times. The V gene is TRBV7-2, the J gene TRBJ1-5; unclear D gene. This CDR3 spans 14 amino acids. V lost 3 bases to trimming and J lost 1 base, with 7 bases between them. The germline gives CDR1 SGHTA, CDR2 FQGNSA. The CDR3 region has the DNA TGTGCCAGCAGCTTGGGAATGAGCAATCAGCCCCAGCATTTT. It is translated as CASSLGMSNQPQHF.

This sequence joins TRBV5-5 and TRBJ2-5; TRBD2 aligns across 14 bases. Trimming removed 4 bases from V and 4 bases from J; junction bases left unmatched: 6. Germline V gene lookup returns CDR1 SGHKS and CDR2 YYEKEE (reference sequence). CDR3 length equals 16 residues. The CDR3 bases are TGTGCCAGCAGCCTCACGACTAGCGGGGGGGGAGAGACCCAGTACTTC. Protein sequence: CASSLTTSGGGETQYF.

The J gene is TRBJ2-7, the V gene TRBV20-1, with D tentatively TRBD1 (5 bases). CDR1 and CDR2 from the germline V gene are DFQATT and SNEGSKA (reference sequence). Trimming left V 1 base short and J 2 bases short, with 15 bases between. CDR3 length equals 15 residues. CDR3 nucleotide sequence: TGCAGTGCTAGAGGGGCCGCCGGACAACCCTACGAGCAGTACTTC. Encoded protein: CSARGAAGQPYEQYF.

There are a few counts of this clonotype. The V and J genes are TRBV12-3 or TRBV12-4 and TRBJ2-3; 8 nucleotides line up with TRBD1. This CDR3 comprises 13 residues. V was clipped by 2 bases and J by 11 bases; unmatched bases: 6. CDR3 amino acids: CASSLPTGAWQYF. In DNA form, the CDR3 reads TGTGCCAGCAGTTTACCGACAGGGGCCTGGCAGTATTTT.

The V call is TRBV12-3 or TRBV12-4, the J call TRBJ2-2; tentatively, D is TRBD1 (5 bases). V lost 3 bases and J lost 1, with 24 bases in between. The CDR3 runs to 20 residues. For the CDR3, the DNA is TGTGCCAGCAGTTTTAACAGGCCGTTCCAGCCTTACAAGAACACCGGGGAGCTGTTTTTT. Its protein is CASSFNRPFQPYKNTGELFF.

This rearrangement joins TRBV11-2 to TRBJ2-5; 11 bases agree with TRBD1. This CDR3 is 16 amino acids long. Germline-derived CDR1 and CDR2 are SGHAT and FQNNGV. Germline trimming cut 4 bases from V and 4 bases from J; bases unmatched to any gene: 8. CDR3 amino acids: CASSSGRTGGTETQYF. Here the CDR3 DNA reads TGTGCCAGCAGCTCAGGACGGACAGGGGGCACAGAGACCCAGTACTTC. Using reference TRBV11-2 and TRBJ2-5 for the parts outside the CDR3, the full variable domain is EAGVAQSPRYKIIEKRQSVAFWCNPISGHATLYWYQQILGQGPKLLIQFQNNGVVDDSQLPKDRFSAERLKGVDSTLKIQPAKLEDSAVYLCASSSGRTGGTETQYFGPGTRLLVL.

V is TRBV5-4 and J is TRBJ2-5; a possible D gene is TRBD2 (5 bases). The length of the CDR3 is 15 residues. Per the germline V gene, CDR1 is SGHNT and CDR2 is YYREEE (reference sequence). V lost 1 base to trimming and J lost 1 base, with 11 bases between them. This CDR3 is CASSLSFSAQETQYF. CDR3 DNA: TGTGCCAGCAGCTTGTCATTTAGCGCCCAAGAGACCCAGTACTTC.

This clonotype was detected a few times. This chain links TRBV12-3 or TRBV12-4 with TRBJ1-1, with D maybe TRBD1 (6 bases). There are 14 residues in the CDR3. The germline V and J ends were trimmed by 5 bases and 4 bases, with 14 bases remaining between them. CDR3 region: CASSTTGWGTEAFF. CDR3 nucleotide sequence: TGTGCCAGCAGTACAACAGGGTGGGGCACTGAAGCTTTCTTT.

This clonotype has a handful of counts. The chain recombines TRBV5-5 with TRBJ2-7, with D possibly matching TRBD1 (6 bases). CDR3 length: 16 residues. The germline gives CDR1 SGHKS, CDR2 YYEKEE (reference sequence). Trimming removed 0 bases at V and 4 bases at J, with 17 bases between. The CDR3 coding sequence is TGTGCCAGCAGCTTGGCAGGGGACCGGAGCAAGTACGAGCAGTACTTC. Protein sequence: CASSLAGDRSKYEQYF. Looking up the rest from reference TRBV5-5 and TRBJ2-7 gives the full variable domain: DAGVTQSPTHLIKTRGQQVTLRCSPISGHKSVSWYQQVLGQGPQFIFQYYEKEERGRGNFPDRFSARQFPNYSSELNVNALLLGDSALYLCASSLAGDRSKYEQYFGPGTRLTVT.

The V gene is TRBV9, the J gene TRBJ1-1; 8 bases line up with TRBD1. CDR3 size: 13 residues. Germline V lookup: CDR1 SGDLS, CDR2 YYNGEE. The ends lost 6 bases at V and 4 bases at J; junction bases unmatched: 5. DNA of the CDR3: TGTGCCAGCACCCCCGGACAGGGCACTGAAGCTTTCTTT. Protein product: CASTPGQGTEAFF.

The chain employs TRBV19 and TRBJ1-2; 8 nucleotides line up with TRBD1. This CDR3 spans 16 amino acids. Per germline, CDR1 LNHDA and CDR2 SQIVND (reference sequence). Losses at the gene ends were 4 bases for V and 5 bases for J; bases not matched to a gene: 12. CDR3 protein: CASSRTGIPDGYGYTF. CDR3 nucleotides: TGTGCCAGTAGTAGGACAGGGATCCCTGATGGATATGGCTACACCTTC.

This clonotype came up a few times. The rearrangement joins TRBV6-5 to TRBJ1-2; 9 bases fit TRBD1. J lost 3 bases, V lost 2 bases, and 4 bases had no gene match. CDR3 length equals 15 residues. Per germline, CDR1 MNHEY and CDR2 SVGAGI. CDR3: CASSYTRTGDYGYTF. In nucleotides, the CDR3 is TGTGCCAGCAGTTACACCCGGACAGGGGACTATGGCTACACCTTC.

This clonotype was observed a few times. The rearrangement uses TRBV7-2 and TRBJ2-2, with TRBD2 matching over 7 bases. Germline CDR1 SGHTA, CDR2 FQGNSA. This CDR3 region has 16 residues. J was trimmed by 2 bases and V by 4 bases; bases with no gene match: 7. CDR3 in amino acids: CASSSAAGDNTGELFF. The CDR3, as DNA: TGTGCCAGCAGCTCCGCCGCGGGGGATAACACCGGGGAGCTGTTTTTT.

This rearrangement joins TRBV7-9 to TRBJ2-7; 7 bases align to TRBD1. J lost 0 bases, V lost 5 bases, and 10 bases had no gene match. The CDR3 runs 16 residues. Germline V CDR1 and CDR2: SEHNR, FQNEAQ (reference sequence). The CDR3 nucleotides are TGTGCCAGCAGCGTTACTTGGGACAGTAACTCCTACGAGCAGTACTTC. The encoded protein is CASSVTWDSNSYEQYF.

The gene calls are TRBV5-1 and TRBJ1-2, with 11 positions matching TRBD1. V trimming: 4 bases; J trimming: 4 bases; junction bases outside the gene matches: 6. The CDR3 covers 15 residues. Germline CDR1 reads SGHRS; CDR2 reads YFSETQ. The CDR3 loop reads CASSIGTGGGYGYTF. For the CDR3, the DNA is TGCGCCAGCAGCATCGGGACAGGGGGTGGCTATGGCTACACCTTC.

J is TRBJ2-3 and V is TRBV7-2; 7 nucleotides align to TRBD2. Germline V CDR1 and CDR2: SGHTA, FQGNSA. With V trimmed by 3 bases and J by 5 bases, 2 bases remained unmatched. The CDR3 totals 13 residues. CDR3 DNA: TGTGCCAGCAGCTTCGGGAGGAAAGATACGCAGTATTTT. It encodes CASSFGRKDTQYF.

V gene TRBV24-1 combines with J gene TRBJ2-1, with D unresolved. The CDR3 totals 14 residues. Trimming left V 1 base short and J 4 bases short, with 7 bases between. Germline CDR1 reads KGHDR; CDR2 reads SFDVKD. The CDR3 DNA is TGTGCCACCAGTGATTTTACAAGTTACAATGAGCAGTTCTTC. This codes for CATSDFTSYNEQFF.

Only a few counts were recorded for this clonotype. This chain uses TRBV6-2 or TRBV6-3 with TRBJ2-4; 16 bases fit TRBD2. CDR1 is MNHEY and CDR2 is SVGEGT in the germline V gene. This CDR3 spans 17 amino acids. V lost 6 bases and J lost 2; bases outside the gene matches: 4. CDR3 residues: CASSGTSGRGTKNIQYF. In DNA, the CDR3 is TGTGCCAGCAGCGGGACTAGCGGGAGGGGAACCAAAAACATTCAGTACTTC.

The J gene is TRBJ1-4, the V gene TRBV12-3 or TRBV12-4, with a weak D call TRBD1 (5 bases). Trimming removed 6 bases from V and 8 bases from J, with 13 bases in between. The CDR3 spans 13 residues. CDR3 coding DNA: TGTGCCAGCAGCCCTGCGGGGGAAGAAAAACTGTTTTTT. Translating gives CASSPAGEEKLFF.

V usage is TRBV18 and J usage is TRBJ2-5, with D possibly being TRBD2 (6 bases). The V gene's germline CDR1 is KGHSH and CDR2 LQKENI. V was cut by 3 bases and J by 5 bases, with 10 bases left in between. The CDR3 is made up of 13 amino acids. CDR3 protein: CASSPGLLETQYF. The CDR3 bases are TGTGCCAGCTCACCGGGACTTTTGGAGACCCAGTACTTC.

This clonotype showed up just a few times. The chain joins TRBV29-1 to TRBJ2-2, with unresolved D. Germline V CDR1 and CDR2: SQVTM, ANQGSEA. The CDR3 covers 13 residues. Trimming removed 4 bases at V and 2 bases at J, with 8 bases between. CDR3 protein: CSVVKGNTGELFF. As DNA, the CDR3 is TGCAGCGTTGTGAAGGGAAACACCGGGGAGCTGTTTTTT.

This clonotype was detected a few times. The genes are TRBV5-1 and TRBJ1-5; TRBD1 might be the D (5 bases). The CDR3 sequence is 14 residues long. Trimming shortened V by 3 bases and J by 5 bases, and 12 bases separated the two germline ends. Per germline, CDR1 SGHRS and CDR2 YFSETQ. The CDR3 DNA follows: TGCGCCAGCAGCTCCGGGACCCGAGATCAGCCCCAGCATTTT. It encodes CASSSGTRDQPQHF.

This clonotype was found once. The chain joins TRBV30 to TRBJ2-7, with a possible D match to TRBD1 (6 bases). Germline CDR1 GTSNPN, CDR2 SVGIG (reference sequence). V was cut by 2 bases and J by 0 bases, with 11 bases left in between. The CDR3 has 14 amino acids. The CDR3, as DNA: TGTGCCTGGAGTCCGGGACACGTCTCCTACGAGCAGTACTTC. Encoded protein: CAWSPGHVSYEQYF.

This clonotype was seen more than once but under ten times. The J gene is TRBJ1-1, the V gene TRBV6-6; D possibly corresponds to TRBD1 (6 bases). This CDR3 spans 11 amino acids. Looked up from germline, CDR1 is MNHNY and CDR2 is SVGAGI (reference sequence). Trimming pared 5 bases from V and 7 bases from J, leaving 8 bases between. The chain's CDR3 is CASSRQVEAFF. The CDR3 DNA follows: TGTGCCAGCAGTCGACAGGTTGAAGCTTTCTTT.

The table lists this clonotype with a few counts. J is TRBJ1-1 and V is TRBV5-1; D is uncertain. Trimming left V 0 bases short and J 4 bases short, with 13 bases between. CDR1 is SGHRS and CDR2 is YFSETQ in the germline V gene. This CDR3 spans 15 amino acids. CDR3 amino acids: CASSLETPWGTEAFF. In DNA form, the CDR3 reads TGCGCCAGCAGCTTGGAGACCCCCTGGGGCACTGAAGCTTTCTTT.

This clonotype was counted between two and nine times. The CDR3 does not end in the conserved phenylalanine or tryptophan, so this is likely a read error. Because the CDR3's place on the DNA is in doubt, the DNA is left out and the CDR3 is given as listed by TCRdb. The rearrangement links TRBV21-1 to TRBJ1-6; the tabulated D call, TRBD1, remains unverified against the DNA. TRBV21-1 is an annotated pseudogene. The length of the CDR3 is 11 amino acids, counting both ends. The CDR3 is CASSSTTPRGV.

J is TRBJ1-1 and V is TRBV20-1; the D is unclear. The CDR3 contains 12 residues. V dropped 3 bases and J dropped 2 bases, with 7 bases sitting between them. Germline CDR1 reads DFQATT; CDR2 reads SNEGSKA (reference sequence). CDR3 nucleotide sequence: TGCAGTGCTAGTCAGGCAAACACTGAAGCTTTCTTT. Translating gives CSASQANTEAFF.